This is a list of T cell receptor beta chains from one sample in a study of beta chain features in type 1 diabetes. TCRdb keeps only in-frame clones here, not all; method: immunoSEQ multiplex PCR. Of around 500,000 clones in the sample, approximately 28% were seen once. The sample consisted of naive CD4+ T cells from blood. Receptors originate from a man aged 18 to 29 in good health. Both conserved end residues are part of each CDR3. The D gene is left open where the match is weak. Expanded clones are given a class, and other clones once, few, many or no size at all.

>TRBJ2-7|TRBV2|.|.
CASRNGETSYEQYF
TGTGCCAGCAGGAACGGGGAAACCTCCTACGAGCAGTACTTC
>TRBJ2-7|TRBV7-2|.|TRBD2
CASSRGLAGGPEQYF
TGTGCCAGCAGTAGGGGACTAGCGGGAGGGCCCGAGCAGTACTTC
>TRBJ1-4|TRBV30|few|TRBD1
CAWSQGDRDEKLFF
TGTGCCTGGAGTCAGGGGGACAGGGACGAAAAACTGTTTTTT
>TRBJ2-7|TRBV10-3|.|TRBD1
CAISGRGRRSYEQYF
TGTGCCATCAGTGGAAGGGGGCGTCGATCCTACGAGCAGTACTTC
>TRBJ2-7|TRBV7-2|few|TRBD2
CASTTGLAGTEQYF
TGTGCCAGCACCACCGGACTAGCGGGAACCGAGCAGTACTTC
>TRBJ2-3|TRBV5-6|.|TRBD1
CASSLMAQGVYTQYF
TGTGCCAGCAGCTTGATGGCCCAGGGGGTATATACGCAGTATTTT
>TRBJ1-2|TRBV2|.|TRBD1
CASSSTGVEGYTF
TGTGCCAGCAGTTCGACAGGGGTGGAGGGCTACACCTTC
>TRBJ2-5|TRBV29-1|.|.
CSVAQGGSGETQYF
TGCAGCGTCGCACAGGGCGGTTCAGGGGAGACCCAGTACTTC
>TRBJ2-5|TRBV20-1|few|.
CSAFQETQYF
TGCAGTGCATTTCAAGAGACCCAGTACTTC
>TRBJ2-1|TRBV4-2|.|TRBD2
CASSQLAGGWSYNEQFF
TGTGCCAGCAGCCAACTAGCGGGAGGATGGTCATACAATGAGCAGTTCTTC
>TRBJ1-2|TRBV9|.|.
CASSAQTPILLNYGYTF
TGTGCCAGCAGCGCACAGACTCCGATCCTCTTGAACTATGGCTACACCTTC
>TRBJ2-3|TRBV7-8|few|TRBD2
CASSLVSGGPDTQYF
TGTGCCAGCAGCTTAGTCTCGGGAGGCCCAGATACGCAGTATTTT
>TRBJ2-4|TRBV27|.|.
CASSLSLGTGNIQYF
TGTGCCAGCAGTTTATCCCTGGGGACTGGTAACATTCAGTACTTC
>TRBJ2-4|TRBV4-2|once|.
CASSQERGHLAKNIQYF
TGTGCCAGCAGCCAAGAGCGGGGGCACCTAGCCAAAAACATTCAGTACTTC
>TRBJ2-3|TRBV15|few|.
CATSRSPRTDTQYF
TGTGCCACCAGCAGATCCCCGAGGACAGATACGCAGTATTTT
>TRBJ2-7|TRBV15|few|TRBD2
CATSRDRGGGYEQYF
TGTGCCACCAGCAGAGATCGCGGGGGTGGCTACGAGCAGTACTTC
>TRBJ2-7|TRBV6-5|.|.
CASRNTGGYEQYF
TGTGCCAGCAGGAACACTGGAGGCTACGAGCAGTACTTC
>TRBJ2-5|TRBV7-9|.|TRBD1
CASSPRQGVTQETQYF
TGTGCCAGCAGCCCTAGACAGGGTGTCACTCAAGAGACCCAGTACTTC
>TRBJ2-3|TRBV30|.|.
CAWSVPHTQYF
TGTGCCTGGAGTGTACCCCACACGCAGTATTTT
>TRBJ1-2|TRBV7-2|few|.
CASSLLGWSYGYTF
TGTGCCAGCAGCTTACTTGGTTGGAGCTATGGCTACACCTTC
>TRBJ2-2|TRBV5-1|few|TRBD2
CASSWMTSAGELFF
TGCGCCAGCAGCTGGATGACTAGCGCCGGGGAGCTGTTTTTT
>TRBJ2-3|TRBV15|few|.
CATSRDFEAGTQYF
TGTGCCACCAGCAGAGATTTTGAGGCGGGTACGCAGTATTTT
>TRBJ1-2|TRBV7-8|few|.
CASSFAGVYGYTF
TGTGCCAGCAGCTTTGCCGGCGTCTATGGCTACACCTTC
>TRBJ2-3|TRBV15|few|.
CATSSVGRTDTQYF
TGTGCCACCAGCAGTGTTGGACGCACAGATACGCAGTATTTT
>TRBJ2-6|TRBV29-1|.|.
CSVSAGANVLTF
TGCAGCGTTTCAGCTGGGGCCAACGTCCTGACTTTC
>TRBJ1-3|TRBV5-1|.|.
CASSLIPGAGNTIYF
TGCGCCAGCAGCTTGATTCCCGGCGCGGGAAACACCATATATTTT
>TRBJ2-2|TRBV30|few|.
CAWGRLANTGELFF
TGTGCCTGGGGGAGACTAGCGAACACCGGGGAGCTGTTTTTT
>TRBJ1-1|TRBV6-1|few|.
CASSPARSLNTEAFF
TGTGCCAGCAGTCCCGCTAGGAGTCTGAACACTGAAGCTTTCTTT
>TRBJ2-3|TRBV18|.|.
CASSPQQSTDTQYF
TGTGCCAGCTCACCACAGCAGAGCACAGATACGCAGTATTTT
>TRBJ2-5|TRBV29-1|.|.
CSVALGETQYF
TGCAGCGTTGCCCTGGGCGAGACCCAGTACTTC
>TRBJ2-3|TRBV5-4|.|TRBD2
CASSIPSGRGTDTQYF
TGTGCCAGCAGCATTCCTAGCGGGAGGGGCACAGATACGCAGTATTTT
>TRBJ2-3|TRBV7-2|.|TRBD1
CASSPRTGTQYF
TGTGCCAGCAGCCCACGGACAGGGACGCAGTATTTT
>TRBJ2-7|TRBV7-8|few|.
CASSLGPGSYEQYF
TGTGCCAGCAGCTTAGGCCCGGGAAGCTACGAGCAGTACTTC
>TRBJ2-3|TRBV29-1|.|.
CSVEGSTDTQYF
TGCAGCGTTGAGGGTAGCACAGATACGCAGTATTTT
>TRBJ2-7|TRBV18|.|TRBD2
CASSPGLAGGSYEQYF
TGTGCCAGCTCCCCCGGACTAGCGGGAGGGTCCTACGAGCAGTACTTC
>TRBJ1-1|TRBV30|.|.
CAWSVRMNTEAFF
TGTGCCTGGAGTGTACGGATGAACACTGAAGCTTTCTTT
>TRBJ2-1|TRBV30|.|TRBD2
CAWSMAGGSYNEQFF
TGTGCCTGGAGTATGGCGGGGGGCTCCTACAATGAGCAGTTCTTC
>TRBJ1-5|TRBV30|.|.
CAWSGSPGGNQPQHF
TGTGCCTGGAGTGGGTCTCCGGGGGGCAATCAGCCCCAGCATTTT
>TRBJ2-6|TRBV4-1|.|.
CASSQPTGANVLTF
TGCGCCAGCAGCCAACCGACTGGGGCCAACGTCCTGACTTTC
>TRBJ2-1|TRBV14|few|TRBD2
CASSSSSGRYNEQFF
TGTGCCAGCAGCTCTTCTAGCGGGAGATACAATGAGCAGTTCTTC
>TRBJ2-1|TRBV28|.|.
CASSLVSRTSNEQFF
TGTGCCAGCAGTTTAGTTAGCAGGACGTCCAATGAGCAGTTCTTC
>TRBJ2-1|TRBV28|.|.
CASTTRPPDEQFF
TGTGCCAGCACCACCCGTCCGCCGGATGAGCAGTTCTTC
>TRBJ2-1|TRBV28|few|TRBD2
CASSFQSGSSYNEQFF
TGTGCCAGCAGTTTCCAAAGCGGGAGCTCCTACAATGAGCAGTTCTTC
>TRBJ2-5|TRBV30|.|.
CAWSDLRGETQYF
TGTGCCTGGAGTGATCTACGGGGAGAGACCCAGTACTTC
>TRBJ2-6|TRBV29-1|.|.
CSVLRDPSGANVLTF
TGCAGCGTGCTGCGGGATCCCTCTGGGGCCAACGTCCTGACTTTC
>TRBJ2-5|TRBV7-2|few|TRBD2
CASRLTSAGQETQYF
TGTGCCAGCAGACTCACTAGCGCCGGGCAAGAGACCCAGTACTTC
>TRBJ2-1|TRBV5-4|few|TRBD2
CASSPIGTSDYNEQFF
TGTGCCAGCAGCCCCATCGGGACTAGCGACTACAATGAGCAGTTCTTC
>TRBJ2-1|TRBV15|.|TRBD2
CATSRDPGLAVTRQFF
TGTGCCACCAGCAGAGATCCAGGACTAGCCGTTACGAGGCAGTTCTTC
>TRBJ1-1|TRBV15|few|.
CATSRDLPWGVVSEAFF
TGTGCCACCAGCAGAGATCTCCCGTGGGGAGTGGTGTCTGAAGCTTTCTTT